A selection of T cell receptor beta chains follows, all from one sample in a study of response to subunit inactivated influenza vaccine. TCRdb redid the calling of the RT-PCR reads with MiXCR, one entry per CDR3 protein. The table lists some 540,000 distinct CDR3 sequences, under 25% of them singletons. The same data also contributed to another study, on T cells expressing NK-cell markers.

The sequences come from CD4+ T cells sorted from PBMCs, collected less than 13 days after vaccination. The receptors shown here come from a man in his forties or fifties who received an inactivated influenza vaccine. CDR3s include the opening cysteine and the closing phenylalanine or tryptophan. Fields, in order: J gene, V gene, clone size, D gene, CDR3 protein, CDR3 DNA. A D gene is named only where the DNA matches it firmly. Size tells how often a clone was seen (once, few, many) or the class of an expanded clone, and some rows leave it out.

TRBJ1-3 | TRBV20-1 | few | . | CSASDRRGNTIYF | TGCAGTGCTTCTGACAGGAGAGGAAACACCATATATTTT
TRBJ2-7 | TRBV6-6 | few | . | CASRGGLLGEQYF | TGTGCCAGCAGAGGAGGACTCCTCGGCGAGCAGTACTTC
TRBJ2-2 | TRBV19 | . | . | CASERSGVTGELFF | TGTGCCAGTGAAAGGTCGGGGGTGACCGGGGAGCTGTTTTTT
TRBJ2-3 | TRBV20-1 | . | TRBD1 | CSASDRTGRTQDTQYF | TGCAGTGCTAGCGACAGGACAGGGCGGACGCAAGATACGCAGTATTTT
TRBJ1-2 | TRBV6-5 | once | TRBD1 | CASSYLRTGYGYTF | TGTGCCAGCAGTTACCTCCGGACAGGGTATGGCTACACCTTC
TRBJ2-5 | TRBV12-3/TRBV12-4 | . | . | CASSRTGLPVETQYF | TGTGCCAGCAGCCGGACGGGACTTCCAGTCGAGACCCAGTACTTC
TRBJ1-1 | TRBV12-3/TRBV12-4 | many | TRBD1 | CASSLADRVTEAFF | TGTGCCAGCAGTTTAGCGGACAGGGTTACTGAAGCTTTCTTT
TRBJ2-7 | TRBV18 | . | . | CASSPGARYEQYF | TGTGCCAGCTCACCCGGGGCCCGCTACGAGCAGTACTTC
TRBJ2-1 | TRBV7-6 | . | TRBD2 | CASSRRTSGSIDEQFF | TGTGCCAGCAGCCGACGGACTAGCGGGAGTATCGATGAGCAGTTCTTC
TRBJ1-1 | TRBV20-1 | . | . | CSAHDLEWAFF | TGCAGTGCCCACGATCTTGAATGGGCTTTCTTT
TRBJ2-7 | TRBV29-1 | . | . | CSVRDTYEQYF | TGCAGCGTTAGGGACACCTACGAGCAGTACTTC
TRBJ1-6 | TRBV20-1 | few | TRBD1 | CSATTGGQHSPLHF | TGCAGTGCCACGACAGGGGGCCAGCATTCACCCCTCCACTTT
TRBJ2-1 | TRBV12-3/TRBV12-4 | few | TRBD1 | CASSFRAGGGDEQFF | TGTGCCAGCAGTTTCAGGGCAGGGGGTGGTGATGAGCAGTTCTTC
TRBJ2-7 | TRBV12-3/TRBV12-4 | . | TRBD2 | CASRRTSGIEQYF | TGTGCCAGCAGGAGGACTAGCGGGATCGAGCAGTACTTC
TRBJ2-6 | TRBV12-3/TRBV12-4 | . | . | CASTTSSGANVLTF | TGTGCCAGCACCACCAGCTCTGGGGCCAACGTCCTGACTTTC
TRBJ1-6 | TRBV12-3/TRBV12-4 | . | TRBD1 | CASSSGQLNSPLHF | TGTGCCAGCAGTTCGGGACAGCTAAATTCACCCCTCCACTTT
TRBJ2-3 | TRBV10-2 | . | TRBD2 | CASSLTTSGGISTQYF | TGCGCCAGCAGTCTTACGACTAGCGGGGGTATCAGTACGCAGTATTTT
TRBJ1-1 | TRBV2 | few | . | CASNPEQVWGTEAFF | TGTGCCAGCAACCCAGAACAAGTATGGGGAACTGAAGCTTTCTTT
TRBJ1-2 | TRBV7-2 | few | . | CASSLEPGLGGYTF | TGTGCCAGCAGCTTAGAGCCAGGGTTGGGTGGCTACACCTTC
TRBJ2-3 | TRBV5-1 | few | TRBD2 | CASSRTYSPGLAGGPGTDTQYF | TGCGCCAGCAGTCGCACCTATTCACCAGGACTAGCGGGGGGGCCAGGCACAGATACGCAGTATTTT
TRBJ1-5 | TRBV12-3/TRBV12-4 | . | TRBD1 | CASSFGSGGGNQPQHF | TGTGCCAGCAGTTTTGGATCAGGGGGCGGCAATCAGCCCCAGCATTTT
TRBJ2-6 | TRBV27 | . | TRBD1 | CASSPLDRVGSGANVLTF | TGTGCCAGCAGTCCGTTGGACAGGGTTGGCTCTGGGGCCAACGTCCTGACTTTC
TRBJ2-1 | TRBV5-1 | . | TRBD2 | CASRPGTSGRRYEQFF | TGCGCCAGCAGACCAGGCACTAGCGGGAGGAGATATGAGCAGTTCTTC
TRBJ2-1 | TRBV6-5 | few | TRBD2 | CASSLSRRGYNEQFF | TGTGCCAGCAGCCTCTCGAGGCGGGGGTACAATGAGCAGTTCTTC
TRBJ2-7 | TRBV28 | . | TRBD2 | CASNPGGRFDEQYF | TGTGCCAGCAACCCGGGGGGGCGTTTCGACGAGCAGTACTTC
TRBJ1-4 | TRBV7-9 | . | . | CASSSRAPTNEKLFF | TGTGCCAGCAGCTCCAGGGCTCCAACTAATGAAAAACTGTTTTTT
TRBJ1-2 | TRBV29-1 | many | . | CSVRQQANYGYTF | TGCAGCGTTCGGCAACAGGCTAACTATGGCTACACCTTC
TRBJ1-2 | TRBV20-1 | . | . | CSARSGPEGYTF | TGCAGTGCTAGAAGCGGCCCGGAGGGCTACACCTTC
TRBJ1-2 | TRBV10-3 | few | . | CAIWEEGDYGYTF | TGTGCGATATGGGAGGAGGGAGACTATGGCTACACCTTC
TRBJ2-3 | TRBV7-9 | . | . | CASSLEQISTDTQYF | TGTGCCAGCAGCTTAGAACAAATTAGCACAGATACGCAGTATTTT
TRBJ2-5 | TRBV30 | . | . | CAWSLKGGSETQYF | TGTGCCTGGAGCCTTAAGGGGGGATCTGAGACCCAGTACTTC
TRBJ2-7 | TRBV7-2 | many | TRBD1 | CASSRRTGRSPEQYF | TGTGCCAGCAGCCGGAGGACAGGGAGATCTCCCGAGCAGTACTTC
TRBJ2-7 | TRBV6-2/TRBV6-3 | few | . | CASTRGASYEQYF | TGTGCCAGCACCCGGGGGGCCTCATACGAGCAGTACTTC
TRBJ2-7 | TRBV6-2/TRBV6-3 | . | . | CASLNGHGSYEQYF | TGTGCCAGCCTAAACGGACACGGTTCCTACGAGCAGTACTTC
TRBJ2-3 | TRBV10-3 | many | TRBD2 | CAISDRLLAVVSTDTQYF | TGTGCCATCAGTGATCGTCTGCTAGCGGTTGTTAGCACAGATACGCAGTATTTT
TRBJ2-4 | TRBV11-2 | . | . | CASSPDAPVVVAKNIQYF | TGTGCCAGCAGCCCCGATGCCCCGGTGGTGGTGGCCAAAAACATTCAGTACTTC
TRBJ2-3 | TRBV6-1 | . | . | CASSTGLGTDTQYF | TGTGCCAGCAGTACCGGACTCGGCACAGATACGCAGTATTTT
TRBJ2-3 | TRBV5-1 | few | . | CASSPQGLGTDTQYF | TGCGCCAGCAGTCCACAGGGTCTGGGCACAGATACGCAGTATTTT
TRBJ2-5 | TRBV25-1 | few | . | CASSVLGTTGETQYF | TGTGCCAGCAGTGTACTGGGGACGACGGGAGAGACCCAGTACTTC
TRBJ2-1 | TRBV5-1 | many | TRBD1 | CASSVGDRPINEQFF | TGCGCCAGCAGCGTTGGGGACAGGCCGATCAATGAGCAGTTCTTC
TRBJ2-3 | TRBV6-6 | . | . | CASSYGDTDTQYF | TGTGCCAGCAGTTACGGAGACACAGATACGCAGTATTTT
TRBJ1-2 | TRBV29-1 | few | . | CSVADRPRGNYGYTF | TGCAGCGTTGCTGACAGACCTAGAGGGAACTATGGCTACACCTTC
TRBJ2-1 | TRBV27 | . | TRBD1 | CASNRDRGHNEQFF | TGTGCCAGCAACCGGGACAGGGGTCACAATGAGCAGTTCTTC
TRBJ1-4 | TRBV20-1 | . | . | CSAIRGATNEKLFF | TGCAGTGCTATCCGGGGTGCAACTAATGAAAAACTGTTTTTT
TRBJ2-7 | TRBV28 | few | . | CASSFSDSYEQYF | TGTGCCAGCAGTTTTTCCGACTCCTACGAGCAGTACTTC
TRBJ1-1 | TRBV20-1 | few | TRBD1 | CSALIGQGRTEAFF | TGCAGTGCTCTTATCGGACAGGGACGTACTGAAGCTTTCTTT
TRBJ1-5 | TRBV12-3/TRBV12-4 | . | . | CASSNTGPNQPQHF | TGTGCCAGCAGTAATACAGGGCCCAATCAGCCCCAGCATTTT
TRBJ2-1 | TRBV7-2 | . | . | CASRLNPGARKGEQFF | TGTGCCAGCAGACTTAACCCGGGCGCCAGAAAGGGTGAGCAGTTCTTC
TRBJ1-2 | TRBV12-3/TRBV12-4 | few | TRBD1 | CASSDPGTGHGYTF | TGTGCCAGCAGTGACCCGGGGACAGGCCATGGCTACACCTTC
TRBJ2-1 | TRBV11-3 | few | . | CASSLWGSEDNEQFF | TGTGCCAGCAGCTTATGGGGTTCGGAGGATAATGAGCAGTTCTTC
TRBJ2-2 | TRBV6-1 | many | TRBD1 | CASSTRTGKRTGELFF | TGTGCCAGCAGTACCCGGACAGGGAAGAGGACCGGGGAGCTGTTTTTT
TRBJ1-1 | TRBV20-1 | many | TRBD1 | CSARDLDRARTEAFF | TGCAGTGCTAGGGACCTAGACAGGGCAAGGACTGAAGCTTTCTTT
TRBJ1-4 | TRBV27 | . | . | CASSLFHNEKLFF | TGTGCCAGCAGTTTATTCCATAATGAAAAACTGTTTTTT